This T cell receptor beta chain was sequenced in a study of T cell responses to AZD1222 COVID-19 vaccine. Libraries were prepared by immunoSEQ multiplex PCR; TCRdb keeps only in-frame clonotypes and omits some of them. The sample lists about 75,000 clones, more than 70% occurring once. Source: peripheral blood, taken 28 days after the second dose of the MenACWY control vaccine. The TCR was taken from an adult who received the MenACWY meningococcal vaccine as a control.

The CDR3 DNA reads as TGTGCCAGCAGTGCAAAACAGGGTAACGGCTATGGCTACACCTTC. Translation gives CASSAKQGNGYGYTF. V is TRBV27 and J is TRBJ1-2; perhaps TRBD1 as D (6 bases). CDR1 MNHEY and CDR2 SMNVEV come from the germline V gene (reference sequence). The CDR3 extends over 15 amino acids. V was cut by 5 bases and J by 4 bases, with 17 bases left in between.